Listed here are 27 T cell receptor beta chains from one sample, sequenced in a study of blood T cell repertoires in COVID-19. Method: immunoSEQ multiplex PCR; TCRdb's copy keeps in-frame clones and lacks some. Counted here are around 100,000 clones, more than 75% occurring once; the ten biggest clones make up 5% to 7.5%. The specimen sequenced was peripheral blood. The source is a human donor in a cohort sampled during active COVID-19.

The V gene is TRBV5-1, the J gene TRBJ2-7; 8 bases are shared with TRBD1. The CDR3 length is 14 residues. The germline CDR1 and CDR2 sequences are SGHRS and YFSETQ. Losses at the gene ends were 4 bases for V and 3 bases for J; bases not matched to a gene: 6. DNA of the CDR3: TGCGCCAGCAGCCCGCAGGGGGCTCTCTACGAGCAGTACTTC. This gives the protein CASSPQGALYEQYF.

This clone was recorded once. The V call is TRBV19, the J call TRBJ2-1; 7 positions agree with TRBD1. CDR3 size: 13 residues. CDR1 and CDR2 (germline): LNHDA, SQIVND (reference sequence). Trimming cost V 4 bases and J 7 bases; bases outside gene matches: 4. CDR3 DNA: TGTGCCAGTAGTACGGGACAGATAAATGAGCAGTTCTTC. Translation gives CASSTGQINEQFF. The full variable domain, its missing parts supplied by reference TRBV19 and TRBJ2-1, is DGGITQSPKYLFRKEGQNVTLSCEQNLNHDAMYWYRQDPGQGLRLIYYSQIVNDFQKGDIAEGYSVSREKKESFPLTVTSAQKNPTAFYLCASSTGQINEQFFGPGTRLTVL.

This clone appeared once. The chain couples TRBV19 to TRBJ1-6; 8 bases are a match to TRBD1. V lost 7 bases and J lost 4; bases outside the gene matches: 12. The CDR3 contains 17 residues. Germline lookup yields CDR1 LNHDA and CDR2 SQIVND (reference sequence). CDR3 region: CASNLQGAREYNSPLHF. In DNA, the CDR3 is TGTGCCAGTAATCTTCAGGGGGCACGGGAATATAATTCACCCCTCCACTTT.

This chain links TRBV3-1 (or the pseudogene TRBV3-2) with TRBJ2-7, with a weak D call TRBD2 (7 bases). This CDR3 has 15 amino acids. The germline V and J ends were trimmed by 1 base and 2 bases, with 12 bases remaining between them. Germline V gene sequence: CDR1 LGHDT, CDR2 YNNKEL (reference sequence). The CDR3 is CASSQGWGGPYEQYF. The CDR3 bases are TGTGCCAGCAGCCAAGGATGGGGGGGGCCCTACGAGCAGTACTTC.

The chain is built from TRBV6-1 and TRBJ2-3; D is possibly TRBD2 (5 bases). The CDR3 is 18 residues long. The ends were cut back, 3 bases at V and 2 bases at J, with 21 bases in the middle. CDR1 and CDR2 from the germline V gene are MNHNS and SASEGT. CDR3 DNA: TGTGCCAGCAGTGATACCCGGGATACAGTCCGTTTCACAGATACGCAGTATTTT. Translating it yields CASSDTRDTVRFTDTQYF.

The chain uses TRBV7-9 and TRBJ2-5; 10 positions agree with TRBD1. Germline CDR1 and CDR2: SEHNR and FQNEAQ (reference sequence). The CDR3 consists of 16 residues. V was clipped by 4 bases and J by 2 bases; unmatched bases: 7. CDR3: CASSSTGGQGQETQYF. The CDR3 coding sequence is TGTGCCAGCAGCTCGACAGGGGGCCAGGGACAAGAGACCCAGTACTTC.

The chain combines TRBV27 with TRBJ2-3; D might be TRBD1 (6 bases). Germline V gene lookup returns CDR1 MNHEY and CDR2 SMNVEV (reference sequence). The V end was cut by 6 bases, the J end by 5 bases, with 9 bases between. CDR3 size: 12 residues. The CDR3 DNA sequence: TGTGCCAGCAGCCTAGGGGGAGATACGCAGTATTTT. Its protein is CASSLGGDTQYF.

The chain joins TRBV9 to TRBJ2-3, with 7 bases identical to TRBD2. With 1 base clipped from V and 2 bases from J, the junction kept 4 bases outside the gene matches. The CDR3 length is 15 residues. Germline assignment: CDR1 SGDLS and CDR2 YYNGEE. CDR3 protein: CASSVLAENTDTQYF. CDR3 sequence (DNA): TGTGCCAGCAGCGTACTAGCGGAAAACACAGATACGCAGTATTTT.

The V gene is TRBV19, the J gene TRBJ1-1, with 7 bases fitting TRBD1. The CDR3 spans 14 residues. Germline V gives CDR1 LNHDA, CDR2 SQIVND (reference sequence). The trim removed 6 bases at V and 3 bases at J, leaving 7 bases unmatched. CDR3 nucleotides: TGTGCCAGTAGGATACAGGGGAGGGACACTGAAGCTTTCTTT. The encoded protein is CASRIQGRDTEAFF.

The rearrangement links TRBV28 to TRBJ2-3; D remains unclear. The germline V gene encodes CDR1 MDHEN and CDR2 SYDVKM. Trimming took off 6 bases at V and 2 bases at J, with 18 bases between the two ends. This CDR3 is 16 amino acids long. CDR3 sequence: CASSPSDQRITDTQYF. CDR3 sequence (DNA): TGTGCCAGCAGCCCCTCCGACCAGAGGATCACAGATACGCAGTATTTT. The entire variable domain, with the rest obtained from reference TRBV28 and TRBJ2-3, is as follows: DVKVTQSSRYLVKRTGEKVFLECVQDMDHENMFWYRQDPGLGLRLIYFSYDVKMKEKGDIPEGYSVSREKKERFSLILESASTNQTSMYLCASSPSDQRITDTQYFGPGTRLTVL.

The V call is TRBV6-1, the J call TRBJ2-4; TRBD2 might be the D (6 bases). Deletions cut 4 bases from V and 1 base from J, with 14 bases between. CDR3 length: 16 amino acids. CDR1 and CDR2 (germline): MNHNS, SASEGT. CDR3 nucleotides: TGTGCCAGCAGTGGGCGGGGCGAGAGGGCCAAAAACATTCAGTACTTC. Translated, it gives CASSGRGERAKNIQYF.

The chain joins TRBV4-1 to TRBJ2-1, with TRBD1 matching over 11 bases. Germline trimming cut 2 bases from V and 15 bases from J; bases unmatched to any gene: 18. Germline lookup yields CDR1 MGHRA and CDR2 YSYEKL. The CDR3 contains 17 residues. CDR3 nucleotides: TGCGCCAGCAGCCAATATGGAAGCAGGGACAGGGGGAATAGGGTGTTCTTC. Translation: CASSQYGSRDRGNRVFF.

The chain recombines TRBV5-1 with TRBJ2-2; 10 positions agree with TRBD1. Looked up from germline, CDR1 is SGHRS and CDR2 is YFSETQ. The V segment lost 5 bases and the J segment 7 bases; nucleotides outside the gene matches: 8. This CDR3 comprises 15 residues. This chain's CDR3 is CASRPTGGQDGELFF. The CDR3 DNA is TGCGCCAGCAGACCGACAGGGGGCCAGGACGGGGAGCTGTTTTTT.

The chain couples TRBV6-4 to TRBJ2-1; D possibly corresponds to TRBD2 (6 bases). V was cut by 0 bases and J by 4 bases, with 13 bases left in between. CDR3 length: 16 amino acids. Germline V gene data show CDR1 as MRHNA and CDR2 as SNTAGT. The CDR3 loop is CASSDSGSGQYNEQFF. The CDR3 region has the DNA TGTGCCAGCAGTGACTCGGGTAGCGGCCAATACAATGAGCAGTTCTTC.

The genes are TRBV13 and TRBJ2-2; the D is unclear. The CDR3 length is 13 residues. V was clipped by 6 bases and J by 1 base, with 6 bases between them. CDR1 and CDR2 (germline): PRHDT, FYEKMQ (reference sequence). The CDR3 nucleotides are TGTGCCAGCAGTATCAGGAACACCGGGGAGCTGTTTTTT. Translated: CASSIRNTGELFF.

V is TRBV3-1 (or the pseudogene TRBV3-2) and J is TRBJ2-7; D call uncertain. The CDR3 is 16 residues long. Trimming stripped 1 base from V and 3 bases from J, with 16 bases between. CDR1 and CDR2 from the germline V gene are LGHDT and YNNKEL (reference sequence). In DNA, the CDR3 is TGTGCCAGCAGCCAAGTTCAGCCGAGGTTCGGCTACGAGCAGTACTTC. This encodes CASSQVQPRFGYEQYF.

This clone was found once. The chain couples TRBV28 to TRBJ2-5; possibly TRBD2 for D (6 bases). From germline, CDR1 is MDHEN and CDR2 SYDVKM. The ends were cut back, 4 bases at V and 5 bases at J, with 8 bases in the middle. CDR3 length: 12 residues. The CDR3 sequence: CASSWGRETQYF. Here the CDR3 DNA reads TGTGCCAGCAGTTGGGGGAGGGAGACCCAGTACTTC.

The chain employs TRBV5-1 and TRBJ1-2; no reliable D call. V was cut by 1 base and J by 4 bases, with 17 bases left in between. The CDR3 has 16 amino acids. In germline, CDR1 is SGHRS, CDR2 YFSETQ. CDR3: CASSLRISEVPYGYTF. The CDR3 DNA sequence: TGCGCCAGCAGCTTGAGGATCTCGGAGGTACCCTATGGCTACACCTTC. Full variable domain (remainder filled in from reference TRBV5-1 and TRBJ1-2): KAGVTQTPRYLIKTRGQQVTLSCSPISGHRSVSWYQQTPGQGLQFLFEYFSETQRNKGNFPGRFSGRQFSNSRSEMNVSTLELGDSALYLCASSLRISEVPYGYTFGSGTRLTVV.

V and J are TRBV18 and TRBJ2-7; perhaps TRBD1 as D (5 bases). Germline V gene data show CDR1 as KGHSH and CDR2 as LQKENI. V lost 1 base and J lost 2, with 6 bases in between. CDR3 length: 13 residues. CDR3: CASSPRTTYEQYF. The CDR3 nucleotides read TGTGCCAGCTCACCACGGACAACCTACGAGCAGTACTTC. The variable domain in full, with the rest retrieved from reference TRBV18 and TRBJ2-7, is NAGVMQNPRHLVRRRGQEARLRCSPMKGHSHVYWYRQLPEEGLKFMVYLQKENIIDESGMPKERFSAEFPKEGPSILRIQQVVRGDSAAYFCASSPRTTYEQYFGPGTRLTVT.

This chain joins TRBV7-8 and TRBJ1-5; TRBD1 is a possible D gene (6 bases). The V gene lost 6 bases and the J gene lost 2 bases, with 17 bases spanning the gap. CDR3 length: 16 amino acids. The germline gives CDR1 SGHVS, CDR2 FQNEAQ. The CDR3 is CASRSEAGAGNQPQHF. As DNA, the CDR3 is TGTGCCAGCAGATCCGAGGCGGGGGCAGGCAATCAGCCCCAGCATTTT.

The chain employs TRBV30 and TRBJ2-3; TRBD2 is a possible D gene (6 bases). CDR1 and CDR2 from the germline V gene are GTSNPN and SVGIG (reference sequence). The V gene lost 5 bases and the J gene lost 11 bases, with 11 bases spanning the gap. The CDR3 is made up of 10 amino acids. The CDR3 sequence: CAWGEVEQYF. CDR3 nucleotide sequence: TGTGCCTGGGGGGAGGTTGAGCAGTATTTT.

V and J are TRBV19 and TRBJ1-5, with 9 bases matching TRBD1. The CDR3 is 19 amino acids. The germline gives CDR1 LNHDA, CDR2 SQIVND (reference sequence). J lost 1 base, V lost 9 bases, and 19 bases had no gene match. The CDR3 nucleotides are TGTGCCAGCAGAAGGTCACGGACAGGGGCTTTTGGGAGCAATCAGCCCCAGCATTTT. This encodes CASRRSRTGAFGSNQPQHF. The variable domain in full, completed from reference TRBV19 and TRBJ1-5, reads DGGITQSPKYLFRKEGQNVTLSCEQNLNHDAMYWYRQDPGQGLRLIYYSQIVNDFQKGDIAEGYSVSREKKESFPLTVTSAQKNPTAFYLCASRRSRTGAFGSNQPQHFGDGTRLSIL.

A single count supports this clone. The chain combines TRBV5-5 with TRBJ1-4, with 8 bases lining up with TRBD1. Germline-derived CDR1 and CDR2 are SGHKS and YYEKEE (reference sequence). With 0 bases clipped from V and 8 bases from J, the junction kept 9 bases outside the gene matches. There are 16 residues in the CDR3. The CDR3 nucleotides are TGTGCCAGCAGCTTGGCCCCCTCACAGGGGGGCGAAAAACTGTTTTTT. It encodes CASSLAPSQGGEKLFF.

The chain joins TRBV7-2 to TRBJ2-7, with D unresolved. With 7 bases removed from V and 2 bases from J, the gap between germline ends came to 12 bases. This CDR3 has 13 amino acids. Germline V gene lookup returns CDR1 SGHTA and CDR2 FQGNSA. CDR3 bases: TGTGCCAGCAACGATGATTGGCCCTACGAGCAGTACTTC. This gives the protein CASNDDWPYEQYF.

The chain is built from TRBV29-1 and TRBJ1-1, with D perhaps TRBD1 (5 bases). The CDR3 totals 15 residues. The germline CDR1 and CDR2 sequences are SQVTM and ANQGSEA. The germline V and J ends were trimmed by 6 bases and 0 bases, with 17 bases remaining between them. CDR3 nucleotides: TGCAGCGTGATCCCCGACAGCATATTGAACACTGAAGCTTTCTTT. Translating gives CSVIPDSILNTEAFF.

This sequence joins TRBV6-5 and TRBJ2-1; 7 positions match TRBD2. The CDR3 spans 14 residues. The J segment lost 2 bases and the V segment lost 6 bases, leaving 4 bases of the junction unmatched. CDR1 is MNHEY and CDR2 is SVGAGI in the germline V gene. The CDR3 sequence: CASRNGRTYNEQFF. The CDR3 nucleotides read TGTGCCAGCAGAAACGGGAGGACCTACAATGAGCAGTTCTTC.

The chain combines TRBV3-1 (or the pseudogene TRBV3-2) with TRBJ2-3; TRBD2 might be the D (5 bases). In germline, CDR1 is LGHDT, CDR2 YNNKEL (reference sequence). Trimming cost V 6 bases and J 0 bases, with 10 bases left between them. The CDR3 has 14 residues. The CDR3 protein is CASSRLLSTDTQYF. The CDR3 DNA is TGTGCCAGCAGTCGACTACTTAGCACAGATACGCAGTATTTT.